Each of the 6 T cell receptor beta chains below was sequenced from the same sample in a study of cytomegalovirus exposure and HLA in healthy donors. With 60 Vbeta and 13 Jbeta primers, the PCR was carried out. Repertoires were generated with immunoSEQ multiplex PCR, while TCRdb's copy carries only in-frame clones and drops some. The sample has roughly 110,000 clones, 60% to 75% seen once; the top ten hold 7.8%. Sequenced input: PBMCs. The receptor source for this set is a man younger than 45 in good health and CMV-seronegative.

This clone was seen more than once but under ten times. This chain connects TRBV6-5 to TRBJ2-1; 11 nucleotides line up with TRBD2. The CDR3 is 15 amino acids. Germline V gives CDR1 MNHEY, CDR2 SVGAGI. V shed 6 bases and J 5 bases; nucleotides not matched to a gene: 6. The CDR3 sequence: CASSQLAGENNEQFF. For the CDR3, the DNA is TGTGCCAGCAGCCAACTAGCGGGGGAGAACAATGAGCAGTTCTTC.

This clone came up a few times. The V and J genes are TRBV27 and TRBJ1-5; 12 nucleotides agree with TRBD1. The CDR3 is made up of 17 amino acids. Unmatched junction bases numbered 8, after V lost 6 bases and J lost 2 bases. CDR1 is MNHEY and CDR2 is SMNVEV in the germline V gene (reference sequence). The CDR3 protein is CASRPPGQGARNQPQHF. The CDR3 nucleotides are TGTGCCAGCAGACCCCCGGGACAGGGGGCGCGCAATCAGCCCCAGCATTTT.

CDR3 in amino acids: CASIRGSTTEAFF. The CDR3 DNA reads TGTGCCAGCATTAGGGGAAGTACGACTGAAGCTTTCTTT. The J gene is TRBJ1-1, the V gene TRBV6-1, with D possibly matching TRBD1 (5 bases). V was cut by 7 bases and J by 5 bases, with 14 bases left in between. The CDR3 spans 13 residues. Germline V gene lookup returns CDR1 MNHNS and CDR2 SASEGT.

This rearrangement joins TRBV18 to TRBJ1-2; D might be TRBD1 (5 bases). The CDR3 has 15 amino acids. CDR1 and CDR2 (germline): KGHSH, LQKENI. The ends were cut back, 0 bases at V and 5 bases at J, with 13 bases in the middle. The CDR3 spells CASSPPISGFYGYTF. The CDR3 bases are TGTGCCAGCTCACCACCTATTTCAGGGTTTTATGGCTACACCTTC.

The chain carries TRBV5-1 and TRBJ2-1; TRBD1 matches at 9 bases. Germline CDR1 and CDR2: SGHRS and YFSETQ. The CDR3 covers 12 residues. V lost 4 bases to trimming and J lost 15 bases; unmatched junction nucleotides: 8. CDR3 coding DNA: TGCGCCAGCAGCGTTGAACAGGGGGCGACGTTCTTC. It yields the protein CASSVEQGATFF.

V is TRBV6-5 and J is TRBJ1-6; TRBD1 might be the D (6 bases). Germline loops: CDR1 MNHEY, CDR2 SVGAGI. Trimming pared 4 bases from V and 7 bases from J, leaving 11 bases between. The CDR3 sequence is 14 residues long. The CDR3 DNA reads TGTGCCAGCAGTTTAAAGGGGGTGAATTCACCCCTCCACTTT. Protein: CASSLKGVNSPLHF.